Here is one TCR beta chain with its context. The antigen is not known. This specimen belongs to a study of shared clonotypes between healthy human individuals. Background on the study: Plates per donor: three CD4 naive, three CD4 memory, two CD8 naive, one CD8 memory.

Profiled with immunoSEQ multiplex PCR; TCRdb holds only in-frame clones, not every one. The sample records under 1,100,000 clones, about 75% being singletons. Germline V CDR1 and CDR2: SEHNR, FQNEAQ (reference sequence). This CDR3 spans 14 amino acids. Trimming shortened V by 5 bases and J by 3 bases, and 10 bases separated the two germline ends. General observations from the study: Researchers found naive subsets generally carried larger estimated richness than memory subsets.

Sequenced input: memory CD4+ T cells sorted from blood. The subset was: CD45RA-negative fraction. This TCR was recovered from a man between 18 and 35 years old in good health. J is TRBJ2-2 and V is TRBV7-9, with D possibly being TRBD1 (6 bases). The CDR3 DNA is TGTGCCAGCAGCCTACAGGGTTACACCGGGGAGCTGTTTTTT. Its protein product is CASSLQGYTGELFF.